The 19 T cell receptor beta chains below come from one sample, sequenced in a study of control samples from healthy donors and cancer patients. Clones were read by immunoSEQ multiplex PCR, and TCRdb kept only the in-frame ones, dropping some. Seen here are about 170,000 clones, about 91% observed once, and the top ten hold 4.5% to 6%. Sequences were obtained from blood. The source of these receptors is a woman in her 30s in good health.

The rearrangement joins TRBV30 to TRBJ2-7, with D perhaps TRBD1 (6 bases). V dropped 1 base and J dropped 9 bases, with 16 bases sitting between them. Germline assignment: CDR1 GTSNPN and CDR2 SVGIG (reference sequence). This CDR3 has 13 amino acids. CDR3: CAWSDRALFPQYV. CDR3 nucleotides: TGTGCCTGGAGTGACAGGGCCCTCTTCCCGCAGTACGTC.

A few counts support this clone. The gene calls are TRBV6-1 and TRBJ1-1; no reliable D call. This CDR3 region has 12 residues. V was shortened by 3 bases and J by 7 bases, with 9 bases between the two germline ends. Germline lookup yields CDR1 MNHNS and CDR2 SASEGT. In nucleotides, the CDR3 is TGTGCCAGCAGTGAGACGGGCGGTGAAGCTTTCTTT. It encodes CASSETGGEAFF.

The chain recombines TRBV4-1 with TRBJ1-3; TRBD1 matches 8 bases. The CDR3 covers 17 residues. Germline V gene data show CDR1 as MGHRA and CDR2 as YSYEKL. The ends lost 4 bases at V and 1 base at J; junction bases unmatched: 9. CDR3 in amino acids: CASSPNPTGGSGNTIYF. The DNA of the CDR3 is TGCGCCAGCAGCCCGAATCCTACAGGGGGATCTGGAAACACCATATATTTT.

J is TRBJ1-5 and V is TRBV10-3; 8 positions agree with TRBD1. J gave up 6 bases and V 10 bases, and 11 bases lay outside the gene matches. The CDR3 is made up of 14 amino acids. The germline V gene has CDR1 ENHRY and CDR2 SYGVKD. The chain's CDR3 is CATQGAGATQPQHF. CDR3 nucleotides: TGTGCCACGCAGGGGGCAGGGGCAACTCAGCCCCAGCATTTT.

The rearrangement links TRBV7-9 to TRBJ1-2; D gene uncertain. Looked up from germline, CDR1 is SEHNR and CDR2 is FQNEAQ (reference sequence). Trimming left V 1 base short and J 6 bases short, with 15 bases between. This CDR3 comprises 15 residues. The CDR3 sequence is CASSLGRGNVHGYTF. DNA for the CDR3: TGTGCCAGCAGCTTAGGACGGGGAAACGTTCATGGCTACACCTTC.

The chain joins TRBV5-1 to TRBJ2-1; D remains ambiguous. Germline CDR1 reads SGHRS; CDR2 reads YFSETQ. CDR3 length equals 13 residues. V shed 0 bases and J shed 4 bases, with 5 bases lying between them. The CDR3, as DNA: TGCGCCAGCAGCTTGGACCCATACAATGAGCAGTTCTTC. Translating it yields CASSLDPYNEQFF.

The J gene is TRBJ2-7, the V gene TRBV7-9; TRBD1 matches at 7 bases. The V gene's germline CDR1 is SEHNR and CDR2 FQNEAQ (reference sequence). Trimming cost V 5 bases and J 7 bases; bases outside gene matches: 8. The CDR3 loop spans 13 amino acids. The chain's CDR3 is CASSETGLGEQYV. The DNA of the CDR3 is TGTGCCAGCAGCGAGACAGGGTTGGGGGAGCAGTACGTC.

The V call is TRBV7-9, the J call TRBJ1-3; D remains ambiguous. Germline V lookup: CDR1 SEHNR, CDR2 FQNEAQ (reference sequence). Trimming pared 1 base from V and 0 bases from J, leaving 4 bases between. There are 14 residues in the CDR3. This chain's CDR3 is CASSLGLSGNTIYF. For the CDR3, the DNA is TGTGCCAGCAGCTTAGGGCTCTCTGGAAACACCATATATTTT.

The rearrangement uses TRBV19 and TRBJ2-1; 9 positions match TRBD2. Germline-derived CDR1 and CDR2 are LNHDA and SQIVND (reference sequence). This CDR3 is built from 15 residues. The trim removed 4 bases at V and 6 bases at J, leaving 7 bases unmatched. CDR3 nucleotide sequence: TGTGCCAGTAGTACTCCTAGCGGGACTGCCAATGAGCAGTTCTTC. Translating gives CASSTPSGTANEQFF.

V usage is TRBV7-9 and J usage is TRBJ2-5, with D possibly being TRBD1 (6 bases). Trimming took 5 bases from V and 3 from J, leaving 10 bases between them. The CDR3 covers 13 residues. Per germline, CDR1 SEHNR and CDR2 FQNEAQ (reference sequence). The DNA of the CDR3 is TGTGCCAGCAGCCTACAGGGTGAAGAGACCCAGTACTTC. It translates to CASSLQGEETQYF.

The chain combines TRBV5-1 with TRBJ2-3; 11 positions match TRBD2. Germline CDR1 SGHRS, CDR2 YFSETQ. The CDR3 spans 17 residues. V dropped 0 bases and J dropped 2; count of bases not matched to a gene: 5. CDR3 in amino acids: CASSLVLAGAHTDTQYF. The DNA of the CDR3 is TGCGCCAGCAGCTTGGTACTAGCGGGGGCCCACACAGATACGCAGTATTTT.

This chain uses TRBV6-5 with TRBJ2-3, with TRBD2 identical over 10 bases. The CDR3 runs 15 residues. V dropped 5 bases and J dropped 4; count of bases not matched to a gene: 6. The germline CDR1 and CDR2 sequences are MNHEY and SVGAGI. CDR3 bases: TGTGCCAGCAGTCGTCCAGCGGGAGGGCCAGATACGCAGTATTTT. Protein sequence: CASSRPAGGPDTQYF.

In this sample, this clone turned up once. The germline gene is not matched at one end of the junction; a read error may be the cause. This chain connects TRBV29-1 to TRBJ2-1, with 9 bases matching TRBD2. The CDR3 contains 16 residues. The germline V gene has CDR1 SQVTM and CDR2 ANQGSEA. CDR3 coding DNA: TGCAGCGTAGAAGCGACTAGCGGATCACCTCGGGGAGAGCAGTTCTTC. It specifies CSVEATSGSPRGEQFF.

The CDR3 loop is CASSEIPERAGNTIYF. The CDR3 DNA sequence: TGTGCCAGCAGTGAAATTCCGGAACGGGCTGGAAACACCATATATTTT. This chain connects TRBV6-1 to TRBJ1-3; D is undetermined. Germline-derived CDR1 and CDR2 are MNHNS and SASEGT. CDR3 length: 16 amino acids. Trimming left V 2 bases short and J 2 bases short, with 13 bases between.

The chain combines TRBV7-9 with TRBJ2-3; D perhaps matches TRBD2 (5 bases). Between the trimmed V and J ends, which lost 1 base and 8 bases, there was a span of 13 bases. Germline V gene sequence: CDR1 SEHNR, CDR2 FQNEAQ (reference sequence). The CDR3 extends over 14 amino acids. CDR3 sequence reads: CASSLGGPSGTQYF. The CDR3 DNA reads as TGTGCCAGCAGCTTAGGAGGGCCCAGCGGTACGCAGTATTTT.

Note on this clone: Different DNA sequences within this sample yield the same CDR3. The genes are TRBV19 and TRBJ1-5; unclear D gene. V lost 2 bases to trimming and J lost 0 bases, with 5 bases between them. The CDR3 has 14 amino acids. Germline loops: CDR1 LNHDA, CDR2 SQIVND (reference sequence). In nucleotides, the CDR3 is TGTGCCAGTAGTATACAGAATAGCAATCAGCCCCAGCATTTT. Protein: CASSIQNSNQPQHF. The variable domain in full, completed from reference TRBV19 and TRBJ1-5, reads DGGITQSPKYLFRKEGQNVTLSCEQNLNHDAMYWYRQDPGQGLRLIYYSQIVNDFQKGDIAEGYSVSREKKESFPLTVTSAQKNPTAFYLCASSIQNSNQPQHFGDGTRLSIL.

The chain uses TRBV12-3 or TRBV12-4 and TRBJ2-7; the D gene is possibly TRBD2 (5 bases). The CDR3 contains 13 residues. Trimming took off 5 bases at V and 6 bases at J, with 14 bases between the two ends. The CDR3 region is CASSLKKEGEQYF. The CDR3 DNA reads TGTGCCAGCAGTCTAAAGAAAGAGGGCGAGCAGTACTTC.

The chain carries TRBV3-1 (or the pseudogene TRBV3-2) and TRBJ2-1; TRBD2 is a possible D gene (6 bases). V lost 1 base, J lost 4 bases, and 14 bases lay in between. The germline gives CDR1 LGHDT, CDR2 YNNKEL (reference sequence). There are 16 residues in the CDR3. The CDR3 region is CASSQVGGAVYNEQFF. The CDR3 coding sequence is TGTGCCAGCAGCCAAGTAGGAGGGGCCGTATACAATGAGCAGTTCTTC.

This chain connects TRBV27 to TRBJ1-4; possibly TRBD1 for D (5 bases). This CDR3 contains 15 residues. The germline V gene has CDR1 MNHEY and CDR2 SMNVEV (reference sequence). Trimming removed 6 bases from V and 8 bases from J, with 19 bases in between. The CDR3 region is CASRPTVGAKEKLFF. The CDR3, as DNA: TGTGCCAGCAGACCCACCGTCGGGGCCAAGGAAAAACTGTTTTTT. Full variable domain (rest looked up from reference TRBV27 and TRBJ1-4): EAQVTQNPRYLITVTGKKLTVTCSQNMNHEYMSWYRQDPGLGLRQIYYSMNVEVTDKGDVPEGYKVSRKEKRNFPLILESPSPNQTSLYFCASRPTVGAKEKLFFGSGTQLSVL.